This TCR beta chain is from a study of tumor-infiltrating lymphocytes in glioblastoma multiforme. Points from the study as a whole: Just one glioblastoma patient contributed to the TCR-mutation comparison. Functional subtype sorting of these T cells was not performed. RNA-based TCR sequencing may distort clone frequencies, since cells carry unequal TCR transcript numbers.

V dropped 5 bases and J dropped 2; count of bases not matched to a gene: 8. The CDR3 has 17 amino acids. CDR1 is SGHAT and CDR2 is FQDESV in the germline V gene (reference sequence). TCR beta libraries were built from RNA through three nested multiplex PCR rounds using modified ARM-PCR. Unique molecular identifiers were not described for the libraries. MiXCR, applied by TCRdb to the multiplex PCR reads, yields one record per CDR3 protein. The sample contains about 19,000 distinct CDR3 sequences, around 72% of which appear only once. Notes on this clonotype: Its antigen is not known.

The genes are TRBV11-1 and TRBJ2-1; 11 bases map to TRBD2. The sequence derives from a male donor with glioblastoma. Sequences were obtained from peripheral blood. CDR3: CASSPRGLADPYNEQFF. CDR3 coding DNA: TGTGCCAGCAGCCCACGGGGACTAGCGGATCCCTACAATGAGCAGTTCTTC.